The 21 T cell receptor beta chains listed next were all sequenced from one sample in a study of preoperative IRX-2 immunotherapy in early breast cancer. Here immunoSEQ multiplex PCR was the method, and the copy in TCRdb shows in-frame clones only, minus some. The sample has 95,000 to 100,000 clones, about nine tenths seen once; the top ten hold roughly 2%. Noted treatment: preoperative locoregional IRX-2 cytokine immunotherapy. The sample was tumor tissue, taken after IRX-2 immunotherapy. All receptors derive from a human donor with breast cancer.

The J gene is TRBJ1-2, the V gene TRBV19; D is possibly TRBD1 (6 bases). CDR1 is LNHDA and CDR2 is SQIVND in the germline V gene (reference sequence). There are 16 residues in the CDR3. Trimming removed 3 bases from V and 8 bases from J, with 22 bases in between. The CDR3 protein is CASSMGRDRSLLGYTF. CDR3 nucleotides: TGTGCCAGTAGTATGGGAAGAGACAGGTCCCTTCTCGGCTACACCTTC.

The chain has TRBV19 and TRBJ1-5; 9 bases are shared with TRBD1. The V segment lost 6 bases and the J segment 5 bases; nucleotides outside the gene matches: 5. Germline assignment: CDR1 LNHDA and CDR2 SQIVND (reference sequence). This CDR3 comprises 14 residues. The chain's CDR3 is CASSTGQGHQPQHF. CDR3 coding DNA: TGTGCCAGTAGCACAGGACAGGGGCATCAGCCCCAGCATTTT. Looking up the rest from reference TRBV19 and TRBJ1-5 gives the full variable domain: DGGITQSPKYLFRKEGQNVTLSCEQNLNHDAMYWYRQDPGQGLRLIYYSQIVNDFQKGDIAEGYSVSREKKESFPLTVTSAQKNPTAFYLCASSTGQGHQPQHFGDGTRLSIL.

The genes are TRBV28 and TRBJ2-6; possibly TRBD1 for D (6 bases). The CDR3 loop spans 18 amino acids. Germline V gene sequence: CDR1 MDHEN, CDR2 SYDVKM. Trimming took off 6 bases at V and 0 bases at J, with 18 bases between the two ends. CDR3 DNA: TGTGCCAGCAGACCAACAGGGAAGGGAAGCTCTGGGGCCAACGTCCTGACTTTC. This codes for CASRPTGKGSSGANVLTF.

V usage is TRBV6-8 and J usage is TRBJ1-1; TRBD1 is a possible D gene (6 bases). This CDR3 has 14 residues. V gave up 7 bases and J gave up 4 bases, with 16 bases separating them. The germline gives CDR1 MNHGY, CDR2 SAAAGT. CDR3 DNA sequence: TGTGCCAGCATTAACCGGGACACTAGCACTGAAGCTTTCTTT. Protein sequence: CASINRDTSTEAFF.

The CDR3 protein is CASSLSPKGTVGIVSPLHF. DNA of the CDR3: TGTGCCAGCAGCTTGTCCCCAAAGGGGACAGTCGGTATCGTTTCACCCCTCCACTTT. The chain carries TRBV11-3 and TRBJ1-6; 7 nucleotides agree with TRBD1. Looked up from germline, CDR1 is SGHNT and CDR2 is YENEEA. V lost 3 bases, J lost 9 bases, and 20 bases stayed unmatched. The CDR3 consists of 19 residues.

The rearrangement links TRBV30 to TRBJ2-7, with D possibly matching TRBD1 (6 bases). CDR1 and CDR2 from the germline V gene are GTSNPN and SVGIG (reference sequence). Trimming pared 3 bases from V and 4 bases from J, leaving 16 bases between. The CDR3 has 14 amino acids. The CDR3 bases are TGTGCCTGGAGCCCACCAACAGGGTGGTACGAGCAGTACTTC. Translation: CAWSPPTGWYEQYF.

The chain is built from TRBV5-1 and TRBJ2-2; 7 nucleotides line up with TRBD1. Germline V gives CDR1 SGHRS, CDR2 YFSETQ. The V gene end was trimmed by 6 bases and the J gene end by 5 bases; junction bases not matched to a gene: 10. The CDR3 length is 15 residues. The chain's CDR3 is CASTQTGLGTGELFF. CDR3 bases: TGCGCCAGCACCCAGACAGGGTTGGGGACCGGGGAGCTGTTTTTT.

This clone was observed once. The rearrangement uses TRBV15 and TRBJ2-5; tentatively, D is TRBD2 (6 bases). CDR3 length: 16 amino acids. Per germline, CDR1 LNHNV and CDR2 YYDKDF (reference sequence). V was trimmed by 5 bases and J by 3 bases, leaving 19 bases between them. The CDR3 DNA is TGTGCCACCAGCGTACAGACTAGGAGGGGAAAAGAGACCCAGTACTTC. It yields the protein CATSVQTRRGKETQYF.

This clone was seen ten or more times. The rearrangement links TRBV6-8 to TRBJ1-4; maybe TRBD1 (5 bases). The CDR3 is 16 amino acids. Trimming removed 5 bases from V and 1 base from J, with 14 bases in between. Germline V gene lookup returns CDR1 MNHGY and CDR2 SAAAGT. The CDR3 coding sequence is TGTGCCAGCAGTACCTCCGTGGGGCGAACTAATGAAAAACTGTTTTTT. As protein: CASSTSVGRTNEKLFF.

This rearrangement joins TRBV28 to TRBJ2-3; D not resolved. V was shortened by 2 bases and J by 3 bases, with 15 bases between the two germline ends. Germline V gene sequence: CDR1 MDHEN, CDR2 SYDVKM. CDR3 length: 16 residues. The CDR3 region is CASSLGYTDKTDTQYF. The CDR3 DNA sequence: TGTGCCAGCAGTTTAGGATACACAGATAAAACAGATACGCAGTATTTT.

Concerning this clone: One junction end does not reproduce the germline sequence, and a read error may be involved. The V and J genes are TRBV5-1 and TRBJ1-1; no clear D gene. The length of the CDR3 is 15 residues. Germline V gene lookup returns CDR1 SGHRS and CDR2 YFSETQ. CDR3: CASNLRSGRNTEAFF. The CDR3 coding sequence is TGCGCCAGCAACTTGCGATCGGGGAGGAACACTGAAGCTTTCTTT.

V and J are TRBV12-5 and TRBJ2-7; no clear D. Germline V gene data show CDR1 as LGHNT and CDR2 as FRNRAP. The CDR3 extends over 14 amino acids. Trimming removed 6 bases at V and 2 bases at J, with 14 bases between. The CDR3 spells CASGQPGFPYEQYF. Written as DNA, the CDR3 is TGTGCTAGTGGACAACCCGGTTTCCCCTACGAGCAGTACTTC.

This clone occurred once. The genes are TRBV7-6 and TRBJ2-1; 9 bases are a match to TRBD2. V dropped 5 bases and J dropped 6; count of bases not matched to a gene: 11. Germline loops: CDR1 SGHVS, CDR2 FNYEAQ. The length of the CDR3 is 16 residues. For the CDR3, the DNA is TGTGCCAGCAGCCAATCACCCGCGGGAGGGGGCAATGAGCAGTTCTTC. This gives the protein CASSQSPAGGGNEQFF.

This chain links TRBV19 with TRBJ1-3; D gene unclear. The V gene lost 6 bases and the J gene lost 0 bases, with 12 bases spanning the gap. Germline V lookup: CDR1 LNHDA, CDR2 SQIVND (reference sequence). This CDR3 region has 15 residues. CDR3 nucleotide sequence: TGTGCCAGTAGCCCCGCCGACTCCTCTGGAAACACCATATATTTT. This gives the protein CASSPADSSGNTIYF.

V gene TRBV19 combines with J gene TRBJ2-5; TRBD1 agrees at 7 bases. This CDR3 spans 14 amino acids. Trimming at V came to 4 bases and at J to 8 bases, leaving 10 bases not matched to a gene. Germline V gene sequence: CDR1 LNHDA, CDR2 SQIVND (reference sequence). The CDR3 here is CASSTDRVKNTQYF. CDR3 DNA sequence: TGTGCCAGTAGTACAGACAGGGTCAAGAACACCCAGTACTTC.

The chain recombines TRBV19 with TRBJ2-1; D perhaps matches TRBD1 (6 bases). CDR1 and CDR2 (germline): LNHDA, SQIVND (reference sequence). Trimming took off 3 bases at V and 8 bases at J, with 8 bases between the two ends. The CDR3 runs to 12 residues. The CDR3 reads CASSISGDEQFF. As DNA, the CDR3 is TGTGCCAGTAGTATCTCAGGGGATGAGCAGTTCTTC.

The genes are TRBV28 and TRBJ1-1; no firm D call. In germline, CDR1 is MDHEN, CDR2 SYDVKM. The germline V and J ends were trimmed by 6 bases and 4 bases, with 15 bases remaining between them. The CDR3 consists of 14 residues. CDR3: CASSVRPVTTEAFF. CDR3 DNA sequence: TGTGCCAGCAGCGTCCGCCCGGTGACCACTGAAGCTTTCTTT.

This clone was seen a handful of times. The chain joins TRBV6-1 to TRBJ2-7, with D unresolved. Trimming took off 0 bases at V and 3 bases at J, with 6 bases between the two ends. The CDR3 is 13 amino acids. Germline lookup yields CDR1 MNHNS and CDR2 SASEGT. CDR3 loop: CASSEASGYEQYF. The CDR3, as DNA: TGTGCCAGCAGTGAAGCGTCGGGCTACGAGCAGTACTTC.

This clone was recorded once. The chain employs TRBV7-5 and TRBJ2-2; the tabulated D call, TRBD2, remains unverified against the DNA. TRBV7-5 counts as a pseudogene. The length of the CDR3 is 14 residues. The CDR3 DNA reads as TGTGCCAGCAGCCGCCTCGGCGGGGTCGGGGAGCTGTTTTTT. The encoded protein is CASSRLGGVGELFF.

This clone was seen only a few times. The chain is built from TRBV6-8 and TRBJ2-2; D gene ambiguous. Trimming stripped 6 bases from V and 7 bases from J, with 12 bases between. The germline gives CDR1 MNHGY, CDR2 SAAAGT. The CDR3 is made up of 13 amino acids. In nucleotides, the CDR3 is TGTGCCAGCAGCGACATCATGAGCGGGGAGCTGTTTTTT. Translation gives CASSDIMSGELFF.

The chain has TRBV5-1 and TRBJ2-3, with TRBD1 identical over 10 bases. In germline, CDR1 is SGHRS, CDR2 YFSETQ. This CDR3 comprises 18 residues. With V trimmed by 0 bases and J by 1 base, 8 bases remained unmatched. The CDR3 DNA sequence: TGCGCCAGCAGCTTGGGGGCGACAGGGGGCGCGGGCACAGATACGCAGTATTTT. Translating gives CASSLGATGGAGTDTQYF.